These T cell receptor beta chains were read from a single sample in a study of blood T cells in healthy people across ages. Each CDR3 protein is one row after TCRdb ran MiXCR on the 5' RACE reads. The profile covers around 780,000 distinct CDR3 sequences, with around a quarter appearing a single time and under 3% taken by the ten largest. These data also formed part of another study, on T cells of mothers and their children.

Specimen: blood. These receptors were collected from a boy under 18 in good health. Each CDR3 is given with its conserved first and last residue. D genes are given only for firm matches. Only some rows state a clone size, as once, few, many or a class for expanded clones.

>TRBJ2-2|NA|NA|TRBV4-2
CASSQVTPNTGELFF
TGTGCCAGCAGCCAAGTTACGCCCAACACCGGGGAGCTGTTTTTT
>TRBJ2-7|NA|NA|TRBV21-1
CAGRQGEGSYEQYF
TGTGCCGGAAGACAGGGGGAGGGTTCCTACGAGCAGTACTTC
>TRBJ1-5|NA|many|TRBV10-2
CASRQGSNQPQHF
TGCGCCAGCCGTCAGGGAAGCAATCAGCCCCAGCATTTT
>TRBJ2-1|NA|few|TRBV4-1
CASSQEGALQKFFSHNEQLF
TGCGCCAGCAGCCAAGAGGGGGCCCTGCAGAAGTTTTTTTCCCACAATGAGCAGCTCTTC
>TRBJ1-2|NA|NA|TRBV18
CASSPGEEVVYGYTF
TGTGCCAGCTCACCCGGAGAGGAGGTGGTCTATGGCTACACCTTC
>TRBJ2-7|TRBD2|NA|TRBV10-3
CAISLGGGGNYEQYF
TGTGCCATCAGCCTTGGCGGGGGGGGAAACTACGAGCAGTACTTC
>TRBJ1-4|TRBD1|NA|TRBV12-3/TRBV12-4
CASSFPTGGADEKLFF
TGTGCCAGCAGTTTTCCGACAGGGGGCGCCGATGAAAAACTGTTTTTT
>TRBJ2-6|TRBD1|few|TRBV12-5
CASGLVPGTGLSNVLTF
TGTGCTAGTGGTTTGGTACCCGGGACAGGACTTAGCAACGTCCTGACTTTC
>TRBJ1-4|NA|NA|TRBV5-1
CASSLGAAVNEKLFF
TGCGCCAGCAGCTTGGGGGCGGCAGTTAATGAAAAACTGTTTTTT
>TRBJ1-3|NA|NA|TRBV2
CASSEPVSGNTIYF
TGTGCCAGCAGTGAACCCGTTTCTGGAAACACCATATATTTT
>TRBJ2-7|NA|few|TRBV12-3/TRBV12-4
CASRFPQVTYEQYF
TGTGCCAGCAGGTTTCCACAGGTTACCTACGAGCAGTACTTC
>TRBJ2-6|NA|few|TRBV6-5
CASSYKGTGANVLTF
TGTGCCAGCAGTTACAAGGGGACCGGGGCCAACGTCCTGACTTTC
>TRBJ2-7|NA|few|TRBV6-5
CASSDPSGEQYF
TGTGCCAGCAGTGACCCCTCGGGGGAGCAGTACTTC
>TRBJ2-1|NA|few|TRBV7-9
CASSLADYPWFF
TGTGCCAGCAGCTTAGCCGATTACCCGTGGTTCTTC
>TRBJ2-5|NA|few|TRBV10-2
CASSEPGHSGQETQYF
TGCGCCAGCAGTGAGCCTGGACACTCCGGACAAGAGACCCAGTACTTC
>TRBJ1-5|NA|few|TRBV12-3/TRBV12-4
CASSFMAYGNQPQHF
TGTGCCAGCAGTTTTATGGCGTATGGCAATCAGCCCCAGCATTTT
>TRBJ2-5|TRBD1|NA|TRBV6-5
CASSQKTGKETQYF
TGTGCCAGCAGCCAGAAGACAGGGAAGGAGACCCAGTACTTC
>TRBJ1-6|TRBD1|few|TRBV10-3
CAIRRQGDNSPLHF
TGTGCCATCAGGCGACAGGGAGACAATTCACCCCTCCACTTT
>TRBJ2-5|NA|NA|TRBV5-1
CASSLDGAKFF
TGCGCCAGCAGCTTGGATGGGGCTAAGTTCTTC
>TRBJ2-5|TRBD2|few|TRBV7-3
CAGSLFGRGAYQETQYF
TGTGCCGGCAGCTTGTTTGGGCGGGGGGCCTACCAAGAGACCCAGTACTTC
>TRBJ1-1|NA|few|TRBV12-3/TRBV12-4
CASSPRIGREAFF
TGTGCCAGCAGCCCGCGCATTGGCCGTGAAGCTTTCTTT
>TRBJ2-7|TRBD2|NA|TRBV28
CASIGLAGGSYEQYF
TGTGCCAGCATCGGCCTAGCGGGGGGATCCTACGAGCAGTACTTC
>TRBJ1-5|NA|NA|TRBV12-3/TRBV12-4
CASSLAVGDQPQHF
TGTGCCAGCAGTTTAGCGGTGGGGGATCAGCCCCAGCATTTT